The 3 T cell receptor beta chains below come from one sample, sequenced in a study of PD-1 blockade in classical Hodgkin lymphoma. Every patient relapsed after autologous stem cell transplantation, and brentuximab vedotin exposure varied. Assay used: immunoSEQ multiplex PCR; TCRdb lists only in-frame clones, some missing. Here the sample spans more than 35,000 clones, 88% being singletons. The source was peripheral blood mononuclear cells (PBMCs), collected before the second cycle of nivolumab. The receptors were gathered from a human donor with classical Hodgkin lymphoma.

The chain employs TRBV27 and TRBJ1-4, with D possibly TRBD1 on 5 matching bases. The V gene's germline CDR1 is MNHEY and CDR2 SMNVEV (reference sequence). The CDR3 is made up of 15 amino acids. V was pared by 4 bases and J by 3 bases, with 12 bases between. CDR3 coding DNA: TGTGCCAGCAGTTCAGGACGGGGGGCTAATGAAAAACTGTTTTTT. Its protein is CASSSGRGANEKLFF. Filled out from reference TRBV27 and TRBJ1-4, the complete variable domain reads EAQVTQNPRYLITVTGKKLTVTCSQNMNHEYMSWYRQDPGLGLRQIYYSMNVEVTDKGDVPEGYKVSRKEKRNFPLILESPSPNQTSLYFCASSSGRGANEKLFFGSGTQLSVL.

The rearrangement links TRBV19 to TRBJ1-2; no definite D call. Trimming removed 7 bases at V and 4 bases at J, with 19 bases between. Germline values: CDR1 LNHDA, CDR2 SQIVND (reference sequence). CDR3 length equals 15 residues. The CDR3 spells CASTPPQQVFYGYTF. The CDR3 coding sequence is TGTGCCAGTACCCCTCCCCAGCAGGTTTTCTATGGCTACACCTTC.

This clone was observed a handful of times. This sequence joins TRBV28 and TRBJ1-3; the D is unclear. CDR3 size: 13 residues. The germline CDR1 and CDR2 sequences are MDHEN and SYDVKM. V gave up 10 bases and J gave up 14 bases, with 24 bases separating them. CDR3 in amino acids: CATAVAEQYYLYF. DNA of the CDR3: TGTGCCACCGCGGTGGCAGAGCAGTATTATCTATATTTT.